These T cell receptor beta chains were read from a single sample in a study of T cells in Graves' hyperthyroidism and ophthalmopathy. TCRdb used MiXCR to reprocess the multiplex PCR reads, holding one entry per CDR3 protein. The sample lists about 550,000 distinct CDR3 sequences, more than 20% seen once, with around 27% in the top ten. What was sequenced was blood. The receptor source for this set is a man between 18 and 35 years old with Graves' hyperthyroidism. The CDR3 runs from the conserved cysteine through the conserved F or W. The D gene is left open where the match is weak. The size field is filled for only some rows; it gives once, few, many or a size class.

CDR3: CASSSTALNTEAFF
DNA: TGTGCCAGCAGTTCGACAGCCTTGAACACTGAAGCTTTCTTT
size: many
J: TRBJ1-1
D: -
V: TRBV6-5

CDR3: CSVEGLVEGTEAFF
DNA: TGCAGCGTTGAGGGCCTGGTTGAGGGCACTGAAGCTTTCTTT
size: -
J: TRBJ1-1
D: -
V: TRBV29-1

CDR3: CATRRGQSSSYEQYF
DNA: TGTGCCACCAGGAGGGGACAGTCAAGCTCCTACGAGCAGTACTTC
size: -
J: TRBJ2-7
D: TRBD1
V: TRBV15

CDR3: CASSFRGGSPLHF
DNA: TGTGCCAGCAGTTTCCGGGGAGGCTCACCCCTCCACTTT
size: -
J: TRBJ1-6
D: -
V: TRBV12-3/TRBV12-4

CDR3: CASSPMVASAVQETQYF
DNA: TGTGCCAGCAGTCCCATGGTGGCTAGCGCGGTGCAAGAGACTCAGTACTTC
size: -
J: TRBJ2-5
D: -
V: TRBV28

CDR3: CATSRDREGFEQYF
DNA: TGTGCCACCAGCAGAGATCGGGAGGGATTCGAGCAGTACTTC
size: -
J: TRBJ2-7
D: TRBD2
V: TRBV15

CDR3: CATSSEGIQETQYF
DNA: TGTGCCACTTCCTCGGAGGGGATACAAGAGACCCAGTACTTC
size: -
J: TRBJ2-5
D: -
V: TRBV6-1

CDR3: CASSPLEGEQYF
DNA: TGTGCCAGCTCACCATTGGAGGGCGAGCAGTACTTC
size: many
J: TRBJ2-7
D: -
V: TRBV18

CDR3: CASSLERGGLKNIQYF
DNA: TGTGCCAGCAGCTTAGAACGAGGGGGCCTAAAAAACATTCAGTACTTC
size: -
J: TRBJ2-4
D: TRBD1
V: TRBV7-8

CDR3: CASSDQQASSGNTIYF
DNA: TGTGCCAGCAGTGACCAACAGGCCAGCTCTGGAAACACCATATATTTT
size: many
J: TRBJ1-3
D: -
V: TRBV28

CDR3: CASSPPDTTNTEAFF
DNA: TGTGCCAGCTCACCACCGGACACGACGAACACTGAAGCTTTCTTT
size: many
J: TRBJ1-1
D: -
V: TRBV18

CDR3: CASRFIRAPLYGYTF
DNA: TGTGCCAGCAGGTTTATCCGGGCTCCCCTCTATGGCTACACCTTC
size: -
J: TRBJ1-2
D: -
V: TRBV6-2/TRBV6-3

CDR3: CASSPTGNWDYGQYF
DNA: TGCGCCAGCAGTCCTACAGGGAATTGGGACTACGGGCAGTACTTC
size: -
J: TRBJ2-7
D: -
V: TRBV10-2

CDR3: CASRSGVTAQPQHF
DNA: TGTGCCAGCAGAAGCGGGGTTACAGCTCAGCCCCAGCATTTT
size: -
J: TRBJ1-5
D: -
V: TRBV28

CDR3: CASSPMSHQPQHF
DNA: TGTGCCAGCAGTCCCATGTCTCATCAGCCCCAGCATTTT
size: many
J: TRBJ1-5
D: -
V: TRBV27

CDR3: CASSPTPEGTGELFF
DNA: TGTGCCAGCAGTCCCACTCCAGAGGGGACCGGGGAGCTGTTTTTT
size: many
J: TRBJ2-2
D: -
V: TRBV12-3/TRBV12-4

CDR3: CASSVFTGTMNTEAFF
DNA: TGTGCCAGTAGTGTGTTTACCGGGACAATGAACACTGAAGCTTTCTTT
size: many
J: TRBJ1-1
D: -
V: TRBV19

CDR3: CASSPTGRGGAFF
DNA: TGTGCCAGCAGTCCGACAGGGAGAGGGGGGGCTTTCTTT
size: many
J: TRBJ1-1
D: TRBD1
V: TRBV12-3/TRBV12-4

CDR3: CASTPTPSYEQYF
DNA: TGTGCCAGCACTCCTACACCCTCCTACGAGCAGTACTTC
size: -
J: TRBJ2-7
D: -
V: TRBV28

CDR3: CAISGPRVQEGYEQYF
DNA: TGTGCCATCAGTGGCCCTCGAGTACAGGAAGGCTACGAGCAGTACTTC
size: many
J: TRBJ2-7
D: -
V: TRBV10-3

CDR3: CASRASSNQPQHF
DNA: TGTGCCAGCAGAGCCTCTAGCAATCAGCCCCAGCATTTT
size: many
J: TRBJ1-5
D: -
V: TRBV6-5

CDR3: CASSFETGRNQPQHF
DNA: TGTGCCAGCAGCTTCGAGACAGGGCGCAATCAGCCCCAGCATTTT
size: -
J: TRBJ1-5
D: TRBD1
V: TRBV11-2

CDR3: CANSQDSFGGPQHF
DNA: TGCGCCAACAGCCAAGACTCCTTCGGAGGACCCCAGCATTTT
size: few
J: TRBJ1-5
D: -
V: TRBV4-1

CDR3: CASSSGGWNTEAFF
DNA: TGTGCCAGCAGCTCGGGCGGATGGAACACTGAAGCTTTCTTT
size: few
J: TRBJ1-1
D: -
V: TRBV5-5

CDR3: CASGLVTGTGGANYGYTF
DNA: TGTGCTAGTGGTTTGGTAACCGGGACAGGGGGAGCTAACTATGGCTACACCTTC
size: once
J: TRBJ1-2
D: TRBD1
V: TRBV12-5

CDR3: CASSRTSGSNTGELFF
DNA: TGCGCCAGCAGCCGGACTAGCGGATCTAACACCGGGGAGCTGTTTTTT
size: -
J: TRBJ2-2
D: TRBD2
V: TRBV5-1

CDR3: CASSFVGAYEQYF
DNA: TGTGCCAGCAGCTTCGTGGGGGCCTACGAGCAGTACTTC
size: many
J: TRBJ2-7
D: -
V: TRBV28

CDR3: CASRQGSDRGRDGYTF
DNA: TGTGCCAGCAGGCAGGGGTCGGACAGGGGGCGCGATGGCTACACCTTC
size: few
J: TRBJ1-2
D: TRBD1
V: TRBV6-1

CDR3: CASSFPDREVGETQYF
DNA: TGCGCCAGCAGCTTCCCGGACAGGGAGGTAGGAGAGACCCAGTACTTC
size: many
J: TRBJ2-5
D: TRBD1
V: TRBV5-1

CDR3: CASSFLPGTDDGYTF
DNA: TGTGCCAGCAGTTTCCTCCCCGGGACAGACGATGGCTACACCTTC
size: many
J: TRBJ1-2
D: TRBD1
V: TRBV27

CDR3: CASSPVRPKRGELFF
DNA: TGTGCCAGCAGTCCCGTACGCCCGAAGAGAGGGGAGCTGTTTTTT
size: -
J: TRBJ2-2
D: -
V: TRBV2

CDR3: CASSLGAGVGTEAFF
DNA: TGTGCCAGCAGCTTAGGGGCAGGAGTGGGCACTGAAGCTTTCTTT
size: few
J: TRBJ1-1
D: -
V: TRBV11-2

CDR3: CASSIGLGGTGELFF
DNA: TGTGCCAGTAGTATCGGGCTAGGGGGGACCGGGGAGCTGTTTTTT
size: many
J: TRBJ2-2
D: -
V: TRBV19

CDR3: CSAGVGQRNQPQHF
DNA: TGCAGTGCTGGGGTGGGGCAGCGCAATCAGCCCCAGCATTTT
size: many
J: TRBJ1-5
D: -
V: TRBV20-1

CDR3: CASSVGVSSYEQYF
DNA: TGTGCCAGCAGCGTAGGGGTCAGCTCCTACGAGCAGTACTTC
size: few
J: TRBJ2-7
D: -
V: TRBV9

CDR3: CASSLGDSMNTEAFF
DNA: TGTGCCAGCAGCTTAGGCGACAGCATGAACACTGAAGCTTTCTTT
size: -
J: TRBJ1-1
D: -
V: TRBV7-9

CDR3: CASTIGTGANEQYF
DNA: TGTGCCAGCACCATCGGGACAGGGGCAAACGAGCAGTACTTC
size: -
J: TRBJ2-7
D: TRBD1
V: TRBV28

CDR3: CASSSGGDTIYF
DNA: TGTGCCAGCAGTTCCGGAGGAGACACCATATATTTT
size: once
J: TRBJ1-3
D: -
V: TRBV28

CDR3: CASSRSIEFF
DNA: TGTGCCAGCAGTAGAAGCATCGAGTTCTTT
size: -
J: TRBJ1-1
D: -
V: TRBV12-3/TRBV12-4

CDR3: CSASGQGSEQYF
DNA: TGCAGTGCCTCGGGGCAGGGGAGCGAGCAGTACTTC
size: few
J: TRBJ2-7
D: -
V: TRBV29-1